This T cell receptor beta chain appears in the sequencing data of a study of blood T cells in healthy people across ages. Study results and caveats: Naive T cell percentage strongly correlated with TCR beta diversity. The study found more naive CD4+ cells and higher diversity in long-lived than aged donors.

As to this clonotype: No antigen is known for it.

CDR3 length: 15 amino acids. The germline gives CDR1 SGHTA, CDR2 FQGTGA. With 3 bases clipped from V and 0 bases from J, the junction kept 2 bases outside the gene matches. The individuals who served as donors were healthy Caucasians living in Russia, aged roughly 6 to 95. Drawing of peripheral blood yielded about 10 milliliters from each donor. Then a second PCR, running about 7 to 11 cycles, was carried out with a sample-barcoded 5' primer and a J-beta primer mix. MiXCR was run by TCRdb on the 5' RACE reads, yielding one entry per CDR3 protein. In the table there are about 1.6 million distinct CDR3 sequences, approximately 32% of which are singletons.

Sequencing input: blood. The chain recombines TRBV7-3 with TRBJ1-3; 7 bases line up with TRBD1. The clonotype was recovered from a woman aged 25 to 39 in good health. This CDR3 reads CASSLTGSSGNTIYF. CDR3 DNA: TGTGCCAGCAGCTTGACAGGGAGCTCTGGAAACACCATATATTTT.